This T cell receptor (beta chain) was recovered during a study of blood T cell repertoires in COVID-19. Study-level information: Specimens from acute and convalescent COVID-19 originated in the United States, Italy and Spain. PBMCs, B-cell-depleted T cells, or T cells provided the cDNA or gDNA that made up the material.

How the authors handled the data: Reference gene primer amplification gave estimated nucleated cell counts. The repertoire was sequenced with immunoSEQ multiplex PCR; TCRdb's copy has only in-frame clones and lacks some. V, J and clone size derive from that table, while D and trimming were established from the DNA sequence. The repertoire holds about 160,000 clones, around 80% seen once, with 8% to 13% in the top ten. CDR1 is SQVTM and CDR2 is ANQGSEA in the germline V gene. The CDR3 has 14 residues. Trimming removed 6 bases from V and 7 bases from J, with 18 bases in between. The source material was peripheral blood. The chain has TRBV29-1 and TRBJ2-2; D might be TRBD1 (5 bases). The sequence was collected from a man in his fifties or sixties with active or convalescent COVID-19. The CDR3 DNA is TGCAGCGTCCGCGAACAGGATAGTATCGGGGAGCTGTTTTTT. It specifies CSVREQDSIGELFF.